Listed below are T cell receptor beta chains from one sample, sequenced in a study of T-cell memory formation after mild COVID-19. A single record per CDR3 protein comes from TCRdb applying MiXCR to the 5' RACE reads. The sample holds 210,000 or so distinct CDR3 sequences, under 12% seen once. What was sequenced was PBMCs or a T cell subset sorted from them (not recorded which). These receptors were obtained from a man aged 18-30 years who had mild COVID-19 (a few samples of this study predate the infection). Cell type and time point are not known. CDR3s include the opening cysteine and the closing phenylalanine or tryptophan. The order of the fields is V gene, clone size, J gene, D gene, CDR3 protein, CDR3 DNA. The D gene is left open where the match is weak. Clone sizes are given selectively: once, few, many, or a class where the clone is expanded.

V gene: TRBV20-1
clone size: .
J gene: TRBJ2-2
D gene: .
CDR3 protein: CSAPRAGELFF
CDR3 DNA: TGCAGTGCTCCCAGAGCCGGGGAGCTGTTTTTT

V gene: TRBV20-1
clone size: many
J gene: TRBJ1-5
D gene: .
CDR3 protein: CSARDSGNQPQHF
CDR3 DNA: TGCAGTGCTAGAGACAGCGGAAATCAGCCCCAGCATTTT

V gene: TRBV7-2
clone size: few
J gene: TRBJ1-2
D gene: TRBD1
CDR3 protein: CASSSGQANYGYTF
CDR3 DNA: TGTGCCAGCAGCTCAGGACAGGCTAACTATGGCTACACCTTC

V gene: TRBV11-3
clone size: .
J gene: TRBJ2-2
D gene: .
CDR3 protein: CASSQQGAGELFF
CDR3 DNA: TGTGCCAGCAGCCAGCAGGGAGCAGGGGAGCTGTTTTTT

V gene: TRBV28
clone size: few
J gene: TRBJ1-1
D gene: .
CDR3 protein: CASSNAGKAFF
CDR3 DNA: TGTGCCAGCAGTAACGCAGGGAAAGCTTTCTTT

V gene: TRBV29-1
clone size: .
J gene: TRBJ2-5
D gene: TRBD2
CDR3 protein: CSSRREGETQYF
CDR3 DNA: TGCAGCTCAAGGAGGGAGGGAGAGACCCAGTACTTC

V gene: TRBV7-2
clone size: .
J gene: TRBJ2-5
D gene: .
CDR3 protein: CASSARPGEETQYF
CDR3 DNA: TGTGCCAGCAGCGCCCGACCTGGGGAAGAGACCCAGTACTTC

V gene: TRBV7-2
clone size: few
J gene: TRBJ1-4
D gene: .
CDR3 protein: CASSLVGGGSEKLFF
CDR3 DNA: TGTGCCAGCAGCTTAGTAGGGGGGGGTAGTGAAAAACTGTTTTTT

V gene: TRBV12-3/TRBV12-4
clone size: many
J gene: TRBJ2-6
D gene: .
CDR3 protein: CASSPRVTGANVLTF
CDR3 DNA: TGTGCCAGCAGTCCTAGGGTGACCGGGGCCAACGTCCTGACTTTC

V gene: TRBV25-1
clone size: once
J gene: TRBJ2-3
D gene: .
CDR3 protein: CASSVVGRGDTQYF
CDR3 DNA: TGTGCCAGCAGTGTTGTAGGGCGGGGTGATACGCAGTATTTT

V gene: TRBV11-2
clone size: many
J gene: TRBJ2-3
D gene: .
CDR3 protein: CASSPSWGFSTDTQYF
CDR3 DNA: TGTGCCAGCAGCCCTTCGTGGGGGTTTAGCACAGATACGCAGTATTTT

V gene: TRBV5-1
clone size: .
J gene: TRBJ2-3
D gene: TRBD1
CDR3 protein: CASSLTGGNPDTQYF
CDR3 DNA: TGCGCCAGCAGCTTGACAGGGGGCAATCCAGATACGCAGTATTTT

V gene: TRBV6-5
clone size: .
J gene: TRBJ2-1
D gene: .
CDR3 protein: CASSYGSGDVEQFF
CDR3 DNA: TGTGCCAGCAGTTATGGCTCGGGAGATGTTGAGCAGTTCTTC

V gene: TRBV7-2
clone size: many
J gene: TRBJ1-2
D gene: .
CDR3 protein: CASSPPGDYGYTF
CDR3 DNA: TGTGCCAGCAGCCCCCCTGGGGACTATGGCTACACCTTC

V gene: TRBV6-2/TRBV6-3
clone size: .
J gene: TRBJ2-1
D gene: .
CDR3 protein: CASTGEVTYNEQFF
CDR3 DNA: TGTGCCAGCACGGGAGAGGTTACCTACAATGAGCAGTTCTTC

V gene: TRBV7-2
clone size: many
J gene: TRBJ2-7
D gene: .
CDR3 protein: CASSLRYEQYF
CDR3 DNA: TGTGCCAGCTCCCTGAGATACGAGCAGTACTTC